This T cell receptor beta chain was obtained from a study of T-cell reconstitution after alpha-beta-depleted transplantation in children. Unique molecular identifiers were incorporated during preparation of the TCRbeta library. TCRdb re-analysed the PCR reads in MiXCR, keeping a single row per CDR3 protein. The sample has about 510,000 distinct CDR3 sequences, 9.5% to 12% seen once. This clonotype was seen many times. Trimming stripped 5 bases from V and 2 bases from J, with 13 bases between. This CDR3 is built from 14 residues. The V gene is TRBV12-3 or TRBV12-4, the J gene TRBJ2-7; D unresolved. This TCR was sampled from a female patient between 2 and 10 years old who had a stem cell transplant for aplastic anemia, so the T cells may come from the graft donor. The input for sequencing was PBMCs, mostly from graft donor cells, taken 180 days after TCRalphabeta/CD19-depleted stem cell transplant. CDR3 bases: TGTGCCAGCAGTCCCCTAGGTCCAGCCTACGAGCAGTACTTC. As protein: CASSPLGPAYEQYF.